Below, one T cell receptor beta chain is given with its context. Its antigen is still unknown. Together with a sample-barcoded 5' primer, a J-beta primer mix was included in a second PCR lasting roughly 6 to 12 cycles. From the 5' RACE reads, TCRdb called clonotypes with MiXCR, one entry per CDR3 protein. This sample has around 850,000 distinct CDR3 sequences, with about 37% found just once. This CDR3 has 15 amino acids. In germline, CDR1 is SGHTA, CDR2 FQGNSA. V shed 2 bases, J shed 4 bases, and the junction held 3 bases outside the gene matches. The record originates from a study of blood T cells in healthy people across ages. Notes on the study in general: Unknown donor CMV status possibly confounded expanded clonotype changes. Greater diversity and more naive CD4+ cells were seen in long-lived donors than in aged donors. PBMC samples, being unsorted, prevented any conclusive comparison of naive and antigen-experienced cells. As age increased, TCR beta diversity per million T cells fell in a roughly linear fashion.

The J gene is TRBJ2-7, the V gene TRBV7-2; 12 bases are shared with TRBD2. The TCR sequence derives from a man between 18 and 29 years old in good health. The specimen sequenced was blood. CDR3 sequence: CASSLRTSGAYEQYF. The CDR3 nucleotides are TGTGCCAGCAGCTTAAGGACTAGCGGGGCTTACGAGCAGTACTTC.